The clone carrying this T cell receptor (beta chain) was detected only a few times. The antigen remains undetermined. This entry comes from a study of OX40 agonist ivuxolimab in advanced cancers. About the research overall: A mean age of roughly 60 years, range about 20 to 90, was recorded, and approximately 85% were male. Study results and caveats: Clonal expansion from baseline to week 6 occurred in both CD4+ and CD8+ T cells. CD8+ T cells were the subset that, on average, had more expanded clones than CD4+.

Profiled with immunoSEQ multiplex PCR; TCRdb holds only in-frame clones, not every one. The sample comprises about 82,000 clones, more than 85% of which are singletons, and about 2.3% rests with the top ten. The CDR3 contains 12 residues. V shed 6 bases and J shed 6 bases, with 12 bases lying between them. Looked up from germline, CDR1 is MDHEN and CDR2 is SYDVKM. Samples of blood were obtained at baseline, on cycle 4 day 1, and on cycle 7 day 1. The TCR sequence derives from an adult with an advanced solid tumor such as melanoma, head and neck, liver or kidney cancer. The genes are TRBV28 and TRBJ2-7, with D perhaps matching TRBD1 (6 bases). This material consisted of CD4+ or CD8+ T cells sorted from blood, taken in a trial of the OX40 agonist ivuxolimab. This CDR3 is CASSTQGGEQYF. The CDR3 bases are TGTGCCAGCAGCACCCAAGGGGGCGAGCAGTACTTC.